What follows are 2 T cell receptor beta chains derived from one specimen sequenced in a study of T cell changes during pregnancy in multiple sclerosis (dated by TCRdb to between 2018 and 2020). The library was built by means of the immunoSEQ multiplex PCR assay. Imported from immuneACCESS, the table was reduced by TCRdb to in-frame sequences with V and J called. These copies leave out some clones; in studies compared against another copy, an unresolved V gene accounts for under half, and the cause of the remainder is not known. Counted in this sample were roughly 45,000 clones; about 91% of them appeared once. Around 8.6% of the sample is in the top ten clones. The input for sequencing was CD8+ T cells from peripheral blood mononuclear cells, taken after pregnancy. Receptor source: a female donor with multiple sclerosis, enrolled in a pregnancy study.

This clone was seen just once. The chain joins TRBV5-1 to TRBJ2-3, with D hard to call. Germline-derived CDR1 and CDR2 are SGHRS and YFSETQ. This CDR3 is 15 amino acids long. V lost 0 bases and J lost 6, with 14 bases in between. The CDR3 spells CASSLVGGTPDTQYF. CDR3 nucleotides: TGCGCCAGCAGCTTGGTTGGCGGAACTCCGGATACGCAGTATTTT.

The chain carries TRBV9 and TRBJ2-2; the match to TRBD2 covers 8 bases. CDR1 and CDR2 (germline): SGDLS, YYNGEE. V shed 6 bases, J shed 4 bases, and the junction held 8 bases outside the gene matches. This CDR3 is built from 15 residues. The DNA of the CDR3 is TGTGCCAGCACCAGGGGACTAGTGGGCACCGGGGAGCTGTTTTTT. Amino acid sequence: CASTRGLVGTGELFF. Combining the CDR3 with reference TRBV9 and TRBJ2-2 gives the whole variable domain DSGVTQTPKHLITATGQRVTLRCSPRSGDLSVYWYQQSLDQGLQFLIQYYNGEERAKGNILERFSAQQFPDLHSELNLSSLELGDSALYFCASTRGLVGTGELFFGEGSRLTVL.